This is a list of T cell receptor beta chains from one sample in a study of patients and donors after allogeneic stem cell transplantation. Via MiXCR, TCRdb re-called the RT-PCR reads, giving one row per CDR3 protein. The sample includes about 87,000 distinct CDR3 sequences, 5% of them seen just once. The sample consisted of blood, either unsorted or a sorted T cell fraction (not recorded which). These receptors were taken from a human donor who was either an allogeneic HSCT recipient or a stem cell or donor lymphocyte infusion donor (not recorded which). It is not recorded whose cells these are; they may come from a transplant donor. The CDR3 runs from the conserved cysteine through the conserved F or W. Fields, in order: CDR3 protein, CDR3 DNA, D gene, J gene, V gene, clone size. A D gene is named only where the DNA matches it firmly. Part of the rows lack a size; the others show once, few, many or a class for expanded clones.

cdr3_aa: CASSPQVGWTSQGSGELFF
cdr3_nt: TGTGCCAGCAGCCCCCAGGTTGGATGGACTAGCCAAGGAAGCGGGGAGCTGTTTTTT
d_call: TRBD2
j_call: TRBJ2-2
v_call: TRBV11-1
clone_size: many

cdr3_aa: CSARGAGGEKLFF
cdr3_nt: TGCAGTGCAAGGGGTGCAGGGGGCGAAAAACTGTTTTTT
d_call: TRBD1
j_call: TRBJ1-4
v_call: TRBV20-1
clone_size: many

cdr3_aa: CASSLVSGADTEAFF
cdr3_nt: TGTGCCAGCAGTTTGGTGTCGGGGGCTGACACTGAAGCTTTCTTT
d_call: .
j_call: TRBJ1-1
v_call: TRBV12-3/TRBV12-4
clone_size: many

cdr3_aa: CASRQWGTNTEAFF
cdr3_nt: TGTGCCAGCAGACAATGGGGGACGAATACTGAAGCTTTCTTT
d_call: .
j_call: TRBJ1-1
v_call: TRBV27
clone_size: .

cdr3_aa: CASSQESHTSDEQFF
cdr3_nt: TGTGCCAGCAGCCAAGAAAGTCACACTAGTGATGAGCAGTTCTTC
d_call: .
j_call: TRBJ2-1
v_call: TRBV4-2
clone_size: many

cdr3_aa: CSVGQNMGETQYF
cdr3_nt: TGCAGCGTTGGACAAAATATGGGGGAGACCCAGTACTTC
d_call: .
j_call: TRBJ2-5
v_call: TRBV29-1
clone_size: .

cdr3_aa: CASSLAGRDEQYF
cdr3_nt: TGTGCCAGCAGCTTGGCTGGCAGGGACGAGCAGTACTTC
d_call: .
j_call: TRBJ2-7
v_call: TRBV5-4
clone_size: .

cdr3_aa: CSAPGQGVTAEAFF
cdr3_nt: TGCAGTGCGCCCGGACAGGGGGTTACCGCTGAAGCTTTCTTT
d_call: TRBD1
j_call: TRBJ1-1
v_call: TRBV20-1
clone_size: many

cdr3_aa: CAISEDKGMNTEAFF
cdr3_nt: TGTGCCATCAGTGAGGACAAGGGAATGAACACTGAAGCTTTCTTT
d_call: .
j_call: TRBJ1-1
v_call: TRBV10-3
clone_size: many

cdr3_aa: CASRFRVSYEQYF
cdr3_nt: TGTGCCAGCAGGTTCAGGGTCTCCTACGAGCAGTACTTC
d_call: .
j_call: TRBJ2-7
v_call: TRBV6-1
clone_size: .

cdr3_aa: CASRTTGGIPEAFF
cdr3_nt: TGCGCCAGCAGAACTACAGGTGGCATCCCTGAAGCTTTCTTT
d_call: .
j_call: TRBJ1-1
v_call: TRBV5-1
clone_size: many

cdr3_aa: CASSQVAATGSETQYF
cdr3_nt: TGTGCCAGCAGCCAAGTAGCGGCGACGGGTTCGGAGACCCAGTACTTC
d_call: .
j_call: TRBJ2-5
v_call: TRBV3-1
clone_size: few

cdr3_aa: CSALLGGSSYEQYF
cdr3_nt: TGCAGTGCTCTATTGGGGGGGAGCTCCTACGAGCAGTACTTC
d_call: TRBD2
j_call: TRBJ2-7
v_call: TRBV20-1
clone_size: many

cdr3_aa: CASSSSNSYNEQFF
cdr3_nt: TGTGCCAGCAGCTCGTCCAACTCCTACAATGAGCAGTTCTTC
d_call: .
j_call: TRBJ2-1
v_call: TRBV7-8
clone_size: .

cdr3_aa: CASSRDRVNTGELFF
cdr3_nt: TGCGCCAGCAGCAGGGACAGGGTTAACACCGGGGAGCTGTTTTTT
d_call: TRBD1
j_call: TRBJ2-2
v_call: TRBV5-1
clone_size: many

cdr3_aa: CASSPRDTTRHPAFF
cdr3_nt: TGTGCCAGCAGCCCACGGGACACCACCCGTCACCCCGCCTTCTTT
d_call: .
j_call: TRBJ1-1
v_call: TRBV7-9
clone_size: many

cdr3_aa: CASSQSDRAYGYTF
cdr3_nt: TGTGCCAGCAGCCAATCGGACAGGGCCTATGGCTACACCTTC
d_call: TRBD1
j_call: TRBJ1-2
v_call: TRBV16
clone_size: many

cdr3_aa: CATSDSSSGNNEQFF
cdr3_nt: TGTGCCACCAGTGATTCGAGTAGCGGCAACAATGAGCAGTTCTTC
d_call: .
j_call: TRBJ2-1
v_call: TRBV24-1
clone_size: many

cdr3_aa: CSARHRDRPSYEQYF
cdr3_nt: TGCAGTGCTAGACACCGGGACAGGCCGAGTTACGAGCAGTACTTC
d_call: TRBD1
j_call: TRBJ2-7
v_call: TRBV20-1
clone_size: many

cdr3_aa: CSVVGQENEKLFF
cdr3_nt: TGCAGCGTTGTGGGACAGGAAAATGAAAAACTGTTTTTT
d_call: TRBD1
j_call: TRBJ1-4
v_call: TRBV29-1
clone_size: many

cdr3_aa: CASSVAGLGYTF
cdr3_nt: TGTGCCAGCAGCGTCGCGGGTCTCGGCTACACCTTC
d_call: .
j_call: TRBJ1-2
v_call: TRBV28
clone_size: .

cdr3_aa: CASRGITGYNEQFF
cdr3_nt: TGTGCCAGTAGAGGGATAACAGGGTACAATGAGCAGTTCTTC
d_call: .
j_call: TRBJ2-1
v_call: TRBV19
clone_size: few

cdr3_aa: CASSEQGGQETQYF
cdr3_nt: TGCGCCAGCAGCGAACAGGGAGGGCAAGAGACCCAGTACTTC
d_call: .
j_call: TRBJ2-5
v_call: TRBV5-1
clone_size: medium-sized

cdr3_aa: CASSPVNYEQYF
cdr3_nt: TGTGCCAGCTCACCGGTCAATTACGAGCAGTACTTC
d_call: .
j_call: TRBJ2-7
v_call: TRBV18
clone_size: many

cdr3_aa: CASSQDLLAGVSYNEQFF
cdr3_nt: TGTGCCAGCAGCCAAGATCTCCTAGCGGGGGTGTCCTACAATGAGCAGTTCTTC
d_call: TRBD2
j_call: TRBJ2-1
v_call: TRBV3-1
clone_size: many

cdr3_aa: CASSARDRGLKSYNEQFF
cdr3_nt: TGTGCCAGCAGTGCGCGTGACAGGGGTCTGAAGTCCTACAATGAGCAGTTCTTC
d_call: TRBD1
j_call: TRBJ2-1
v_call: TRBV6-1
clone_size: many

cdr3_aa: CASSGYRLAGGRYNEQFF
cdr3_nt: TGTGCCAGCAGCGGATACAGACTAGCGGGAGGCCGCTACAATGAGCAGTTCTTC
d_call: TRBD2
j_call: TRBJ2-1
v_call: TRBV7-8
clone_size: many

cdr3_aa: CASSTRGTSGSYEQYF
cdr3_nt: TGTGCCAGCAGCACAAGGGGTACTAGCGGGTCCTACGAGCAGTACTTC
d_call: TRBD2
j_call: TRBJ2-7
v_call: TRBV3-1
clone_size: many

cdr3_aa: CSASGGTGQPQHF
cdr3_nt: TGCAGTGCTAGCGGAGGTACCGGGCAGCCCCAGCATTTT
d_call: .
j_call: TRBJ1-5
v_call: TRBV20-1
clone_size: many